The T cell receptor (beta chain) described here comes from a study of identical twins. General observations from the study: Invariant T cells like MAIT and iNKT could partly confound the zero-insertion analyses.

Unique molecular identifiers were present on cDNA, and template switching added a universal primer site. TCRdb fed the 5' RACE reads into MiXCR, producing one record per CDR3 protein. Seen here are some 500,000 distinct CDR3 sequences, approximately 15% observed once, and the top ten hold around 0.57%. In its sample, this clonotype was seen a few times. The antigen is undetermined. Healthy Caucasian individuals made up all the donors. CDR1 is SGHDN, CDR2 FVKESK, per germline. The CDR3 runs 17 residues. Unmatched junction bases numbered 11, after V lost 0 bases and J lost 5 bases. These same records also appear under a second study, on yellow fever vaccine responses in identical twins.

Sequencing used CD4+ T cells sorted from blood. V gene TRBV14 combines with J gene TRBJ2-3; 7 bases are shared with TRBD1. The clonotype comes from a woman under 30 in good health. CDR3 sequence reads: CASSQDTDRVGKDTQYF. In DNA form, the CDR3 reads TGTGCCAGCAGCCAAGACACCGACAGGGTTGGAAAAGATACGCAGTATTTT.